The 27 T cell receptor beta chains in this list originate from one sample, sequenced in a study of blood T cell repertoires in COVID-19. The assay was immunoSEQ multiplex PCR, and TCRdb's table has in-frame clones only and misses some. The sample lists 220,000 or so clones, about 80% seen once, with about 2.1% in the top ten. The specimen was peripheral blood. All receptors come from a woman aged 55-75 years with acute or convalescent COVID-19.

The rearrangement links TRBV7-6 to TRBJ2-5, with 10 bases aligning to TRBD2. Trimming cost V 5 bases and J 3 bases; bases outside gene matches: 9. Germline lookup yields CDR1 SGHVS and CDR2 FNYEAQ. The CDR3 extends over 16 amino acids. CDR3 sequence: CASSPPGSGGEETQYF. CDR3 nucleotides: TGTGCCAGCAGCCCCCCCGGAAGCGGGGGGGAAGAGACCCAGTACTTC.

V is TRBV7-2 and J is TRBJ1-1; no clear D gene. Per germline, CDR1 SGHTA and CDR2 FQGNSA. The V gene lost 1 base and the J gene lost 1 base, with 10 bases spanning the gap. This CDR3 spans 15 amino acids. CDR3 nucleotides: TGTGCCAGCAGCTTAGAGGGAGGGAGGAACACTGAAGCTTTCTTT. Translating gives CASSLEGGRNTEAFF.

The rearrangement joins TRBV4-1 to TRBJ2-2; TRBD2 matches 11 bases. The J segment lost 5 bases and the V segment lost 1 base, leaving 3 bases of the junction unmatched. The CDR3 consists of 16 residues. The germline CDR1 and CDR2 sequences are MGHRA and YSYEKL. CDR3 residues: CASSQVLAGGTGELFF. CDR3 bases: TGCGCCAGCAGCCAAGTCCTAGCGGGGGGTACCGGGGAGCTGTTTTTT.

This sequence joins TRBV6-5 and TRBJ1-5; 7 positions match TRBD1. The CDR3 has 15 amino acids. Germline CDR1 is MNHEY and CDR2 is SVGAGI. V lost 7 bases to trimming and J lost 0 bases; unmatched junction nucleotides: 6. CDR3 nucleotide sequence: TGTGCCAGCACCTTCACAGGGGTTAGCAATCAGCCCCAGCATTTT. This gives the protein CASTFTGVSNQPQHF.

The rearrangement links TRBV18 to TRBJ1-1; the match to TRBD1 covers 8 bases. This CDR3 region has 15 residues. Per the germline V gene, CDR1 is KGHSH and CDR2 is LQKENI. V trimming: 6 bases; J trimming: 5 bases; junction bases outside the gene matches: 11. For the CDR3, the DNA is TGTGCCAGCTCGTATGGACAGGGAAGAAATACTGAAGCTTTCTTT. It specifies CASSYGQGRNTEAFF.

The chain recombines TRBV7-2 with TRBJ2-7, with D hard to call. The germline V gene has CDR1 SGHTA and CDR2 FQGNSA. The germline V and J ends were trimmed by 1 base and 3 bases, with 13 bases remaining between them. The CDR3 runs 15 residues. CDR3 sequence (DNA): TGTGCCAGCAGCTTAGAATTCGCGACATTCTACGAGCAGTACTTC. Protein: CASSLEFATFYEQYF.

The chain carries TRBV5-4 and TRBJ2-1; 8 nucleotides line up with TRBD2. Germline trimming cut 0 bases from V and 0 bases from J; bases unmatched to any gene: 2. This CDR3 region has 16 residues. The germline CDR1 and CDR2 sequences are SGHNT and YYREEE (reference sequence). CDR3 sequence: CASSLAAGASYNEQFF. The DNA for the CDR3 is TGTGCCAGCAGCTTGGCAGCGGGGGCCTCCTACAATGAGCAGTTCTTC.

This clone was observed a few times. The V call is TRBV11-3, the J call TRBJ2-1, with 10 positions matching TRBD2. CDR1 and CDR2 from the germline V gene are SGHNT and YENEEA. CDR3 length equals 14 residues. After removal of 5 bases from V and 8 bases from J, the junction contained 6 bases not matched to a gene. CDR3 DNA: TGTGCCAGCAGCCTTACTAGCGGGGCCGATGAGCAGTTCTTC. It is translated as CASSLTSGADEQFF.

The rearrangement joins TRBV19 to TRBJ1-5; the match to TRBD1 covers 11 bases. V lost 6 bases to trimming and J lost 6 bases; unmatched junction nucleotides: 1. The CDR3 runs 13 residues. Germline CDR1 LNHDA, CDR2 SQIVND (reference sequence). CDR3 nucleotide sequence: TGTGCCAGTAGGGGGACAGGGGGTCAGCCCCAGCATTTT. It specifies CASRGTGGQPQHF.

The V and J genes are TRBV6-6 and TRBJ2-4; a possible D gene is TRBD2 (5 bases). Germline V gene data show CDR1 as MNHNY and CDR2 as SVGAGI (reference sequence). CDR3 length equals 13 residues. Trimming shortened V by 6 bases and J by 8 bases, and 14 bases separated the two germline ends. The CDR3, as DNA: TGTGCCAGCAGCGTCATCTTCGGGGACATTCAGTACTTC. This encodes CASSVIFGDIQYF.

The sample holds a few counts of this clone. The chain employs TRBV6-1 and TRBJ1-2, with 7 bases identical to TRBD1. The CDR3 consists of 15 residues. CDR1 and CDR2 from the germline V gene are MNHNS and SASEGT. With V trimmed by 3 bases and J by 5 bases, 9 bases remained unmatched. This CDR3 is CASSDRQGVGYGYTF. CDR3 DNA: TGTGCCAGCAGTGACCGACAGGGAGTAGGGTATGGCTACACCTTC.

This chain links TRBV7-9 with TRBJ1-3; possibly TRBD1 for D (6 bases). The CDR3 is 14 residues long. CDR1 is SEHNR and CDR2 is FQNEAQ in the germline V gene (reference sequence). Trimming removed 5 bases from V and 11 bases from J, with 19 bases in between. The CDR3 reads CASSLGTFETAIYF. The CDR3 region has the DNA TGTGCCAGCAGCCTAGGGACATTTGAAACCGCCATATATTTT. Variable domain in full (rest from reference TRBV7-9 and TRBJ1-3): DTGVSQNPRHKITKRGQNVTFRCDPISEHNRLYWYRQTLGQGPEFLTYFQNEAQLEKSRLLSDRFSAERPKGSFSTLEIQRTEQGDSAMYLCASSLGTFETAIYFGEGSWLTVV.

This sequence joins TRBV4-2 and TRBJ1-6; tentative D call: TRBD1 (6 bases). The CDR3 sequence is 15 residues long. Germline V gene sequence: CDR1 LGHNA, CDR2 YNFKEQ. Trimming left V 0 bases short and J 8 bases short, with 11 bases between. The CDR3 here is CASSQDPNRDSPLHF. The CDR3 DNA reads as TGTGCCAGCAGCCAAGATCCCAACAGGGATTCACCCCTCCACTTT.

The V and J genes are TRBV7-9 and TRBJ2-3; 10 nucleotides line up with TRBD2. From germline, CDR1 is SEHNR and CDR2 FQNEAQ (reference sequence). Trimming cost V 4 bases and J 2 bases; bases outside gene matches: 9. This CDR3 is built from 17 residues. This chain's CDR3 is CASSSPSGTSATDTQYF. The CDR3 coding sequence is TGTGCCAGCAGCTCCCCTTCCGGGACTAGCGCCACAGATACGCAGTATTTT.

This clone was seen more than once but under ten times. The chain is built from TRBV30 and TRBJ1-4; D perhaps matches TRBD1 (6 bases). This CDR3 contains 13 residues. Trimming removed 2 bases from V and 8 bases from J, with 12 bases in between. CDR1 is GTSNPN, CDR2 SVGIG, per germline (reference sequence). The CDR3 is CAWSTGLKEKLFF. The CDR3 DNA is TGTGCCTGGAGTACAGGGCTTAAGGAAAAACTGTTTTTT.

J is TRBJ1-2 and V is TRBV10-3; TRBD1 agrees at 9 bases. V dropped 4 bases and J dropped 4; count of bases not matched to a gene: 13. The germline V gene has CDR1 ENHRY and CDR2 SYGVKD. The CDR3 loop spans 17 amino acids. CDR3 nucleotide sequence: TGTGCCATCAGTGGGGGACAGGGCGGTCTATTCGGCTATGGCTACACCTTC. Translated, it gives CAISGGQGGLFGYGYTF.

The chain recombines TRBV5-5 with TRBJ2-5; TRBD2 aligns across 14 bases. The germline V gene has CDR1 SGHKS and CDR2 YYEKEE (reference sequence). This CDR3 comprises 18 residues. V lost 4 bases and J lost 0; bases outside the gene matches: 8. In DNA, the CDR3 is TGTGCCAGCAGCCCCCGGACTAGCGGGGGGTCGTACCAAGAGACCCAGTACTTC. Its translation is CASSPRTSGGSYQETQYF.

The V call is TRBV27, the J call TRBJ1-1; the match to TRBD1 covers 9 bases. The CDR3 covers 14 residues. The J segment lost 8 bases and the V segment lost 3 bases, leaving 7 bases of the junction unmatched. Germline CDR1 MNHEY, CDR2 SMNVEV (reference sequence). CDR3 DNA sequence: TGTGCCAGCAGTTTCGTATCGACAGGGGGAGAAGCTTTCTTT. This gives the protein CASSFVSTGGEAFF.

The chain employs TRBV7-8 and TRBJ2-2; tentative D call: TRBD2 (7 bases). Trimming stripped 1 base from V and 4 bases from J, with 16 bases between. CDR3 length: 17 amino acids. Germline V CDR1 and CDR2: SGHVS, FQNEAQ. The CDR3 DNA sequence: TGTGCCAGCAGCTTAGAACAGGGAGGGGTAGGCACCGGGGAGCTGTTTTTT. This translates into CASSLEQGGVGTGELFF.

The chain links TRBV9 to TRBJ2-7, with 8 positions matching TRBD2. The CDR3 consists of 13 residues. CDR1 is SGDLS and CDR2 is YYNGEE in the germline V gene. V was clipped by 4 bases and J by 5 bases; unmatched bases: 5. CDR3 amino acids: CASSRGGSDEQYF. In DNA, the CDR3 is TGTGCCAGCAGCCGGGGGGGTTCCGACGAGCAGTACTTC.

The CDR3 loop is CASVATGDNYGYTF. The CDR3, as DNA: TGTGCCAGCGTTGCGACAGGGGATAACTATGGCTACACCTTC. The genes are TRBV6-6 and TRBJ1-2; the match to TRBD1 covers 8 bases. J gave up 1 base and V 8 bases, and 6 bases lay outside the gene matches. The CDR3 totals 14 residues. Germline-derived CDR1 and CDR2 are MNHNY and SVGAGI (reference sequence).

The chain carries TRBV9 and TRBJ1-2, with 9 bases that match TRBD1. From germline, CDR1 is SGDLS and CDR2 YYNGEE. The CDR3 runs to 16 residues. The ends lost 0 bases at V and 1 base at J; junction bases unmatched: 4. The CDR3 spells CASSVDPGQGNYGYTF. CDR3 coding DNA: TGTGCCAGCAGCGTAGACCCGGGACAGGGTAACTATGGCTACACCTTC.

The chain recombines TRBV15 with TRBJ2-1; D may be TRBD2 (6 bases). Trimming removed 2 bases at V and 4 bases at J, with 15 bases between. Germline V gene lookup returns CDR1 LNHNV and CDR2 YYDKDF (reference sequence). CDR3 size: 16 residues. The CDR3 bases are TGTGCCACCAGCAGAACACGGGGGACGACTTACAATGAGCAGTTCTTC. Amino acid sequence: CATSRTRGTTYNEQFF.

The V call is TRBV27, the J call TRBJ2-3; TRBD2 matches 8 bases. CDR1 and CDR2 (germline): MNHEY, SMNVEV (reference sequence). The trim removed 6 bases at V and 2 bases at J, leaving 7 bases unmatched. There are 15 residues in the CDR3. The CDR3 protein is CASSLSGEITDTQYF. DNA for the CDR3: TGTGCCAGCAGCCTTAGCGGGGAAATCACAGATACGCAGTATTTT.

The table lists this clone with a count of one. This rearrangement joins TRBV5-4 to TRBJ1-2; 8 positions agree with TRBD1. The trim removed 0 bases at V and 2 bases at J, leaving 9 bases unmatched. The CDR3 loop spans 17 amino acids. CDR1 and CDR2 (germline): SGHNT, YYREEE (reference sequence). CDR3 nucleotide sequence: TGTGCCAGCAGCTTGGTGGGCGGACAGGGAATCAACTATGGCTACACCTTC. Protein sequence: CASSLVGGQGINYGYTF.

As regards this clone: This sample also contains other DNA sequences that code for the same CDR3. This rearrangement joins TRBV7-2 to TRBJ1-1, with D unresolved. The germline CDR1 and CDR2 sequences are SGHTA and FQGNSA. The CDR3 totals 15 residues. The V end was cut by 1 base, the J end by 0 bases, with 9 bases between. CDR3 loop: CASSLGAGMNTEAFF. In DNA, the CDR3 is TGTGCCAGCAGCTTAGGGGCGGGGATGAACACTGAAGCTTTCTTT. Full variable domain (outside the CDR3, taken from reference TRBV7-2 and TRBJ1-1): GAGVSQSPSNKVTEKGKDVELRCDPISGHTALYWYRQSLGQGLEFLIYFQGNSAPDKSGLPSDRFSAERTGGSVSTLTIQRTQQEDSAVYLCASSLGAGMNTEAFFGQGTRLTVV.

There are a few counts of this clone. The chain links TRBV18 to TRBJ2-5, with D perhaps matching TRBD1 (5 bases). Germline V gene lookup returns CDR1 KGHSH and CDR2 LQKENI. Trimming stripped 1 base from V and 5 bases from J, with 8 bases between. The CDR3 is 13 amino acids. CDR3 sequence reads: CASSPRGGETQYF. The DNA for the CDR3 is TGTGCCAGCTCACCACGGGGCGGCGAGACCCAGTACTTC.